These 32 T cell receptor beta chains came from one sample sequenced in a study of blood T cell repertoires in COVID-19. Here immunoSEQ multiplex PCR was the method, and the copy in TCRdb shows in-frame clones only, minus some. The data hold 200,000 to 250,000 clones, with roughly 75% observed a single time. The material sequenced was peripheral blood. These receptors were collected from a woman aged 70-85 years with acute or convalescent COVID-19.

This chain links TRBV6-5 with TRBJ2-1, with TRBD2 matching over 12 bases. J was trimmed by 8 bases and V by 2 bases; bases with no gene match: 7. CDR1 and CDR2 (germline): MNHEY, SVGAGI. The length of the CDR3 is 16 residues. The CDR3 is CASSYQLAGGIHEQFF. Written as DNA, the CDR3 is TGTGCCAGCAGTTACCAACTAGCGGGGGGAATCCATGAGCAGTTCTTC.

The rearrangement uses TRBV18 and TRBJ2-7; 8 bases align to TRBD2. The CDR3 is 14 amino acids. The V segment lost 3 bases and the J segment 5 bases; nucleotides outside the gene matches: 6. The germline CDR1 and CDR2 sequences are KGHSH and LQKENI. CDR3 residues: CASSPTSGGNEQYV. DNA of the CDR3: TGTGCCAGCTCACCCACTAGCGGAGGGAACGAGCAGTACGTC.

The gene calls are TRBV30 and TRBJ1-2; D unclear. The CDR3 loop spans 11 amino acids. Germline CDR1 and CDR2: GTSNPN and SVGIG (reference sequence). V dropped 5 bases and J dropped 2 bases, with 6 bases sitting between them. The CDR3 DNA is TGTGCCTGGTCAGGAAACTATGGCTACACCTTC. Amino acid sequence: CAWSGNYGYTF.

The CDR3 region is CASSLDSSLSYNEQFF. Here the CDR3 DNA reads TGTGCCAGCAGCTTAGATTCTAGCCTCTCCTACAATGAGCAGTTCTTC. The gene calls are TRBV7-8 and TRBJ2-1; a weak D match, TRBD2 (5 bases). The CDR3 is 16 amino acids. V lost 1 base and J 0 bases, leaving 10 bases between the germline ends. From germline, CDR1 is SGHVS and CDR2 FQNEAQ.

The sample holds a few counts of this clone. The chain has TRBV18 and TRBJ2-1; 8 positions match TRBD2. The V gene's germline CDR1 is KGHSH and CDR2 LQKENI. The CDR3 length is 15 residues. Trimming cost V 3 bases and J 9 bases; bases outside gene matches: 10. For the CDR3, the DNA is TGTGCCAGCTCACCCCCGGGACTAGGGTCGAGTGAGCAGTTCTTC. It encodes CASSPPGLGSSEQFF.

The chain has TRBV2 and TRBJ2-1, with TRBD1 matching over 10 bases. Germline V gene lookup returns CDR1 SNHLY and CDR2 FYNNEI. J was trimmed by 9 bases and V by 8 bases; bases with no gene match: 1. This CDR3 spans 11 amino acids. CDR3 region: CASGQGGEQFF. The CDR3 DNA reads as TGTGCCAGCGGACAGGGGGGTGAGCAGTTCTTC.

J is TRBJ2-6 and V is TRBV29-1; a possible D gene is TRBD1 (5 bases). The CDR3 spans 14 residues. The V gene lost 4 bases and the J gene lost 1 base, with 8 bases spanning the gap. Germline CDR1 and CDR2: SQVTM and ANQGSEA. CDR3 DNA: TGCAGCGTTGTCGCAGGGTCTGGGGCCAACGTCCTGACTTTC. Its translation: CSVVAGSGANVLTF.

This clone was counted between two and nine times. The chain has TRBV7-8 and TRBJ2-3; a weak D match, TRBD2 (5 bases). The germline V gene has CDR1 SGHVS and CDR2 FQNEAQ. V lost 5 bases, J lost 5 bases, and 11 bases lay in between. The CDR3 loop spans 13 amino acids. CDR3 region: CASSPPSGDTQYF. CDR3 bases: TGTGCCAGCAGCCCCCCGAGCGGAGATACGCAGTATTTT.

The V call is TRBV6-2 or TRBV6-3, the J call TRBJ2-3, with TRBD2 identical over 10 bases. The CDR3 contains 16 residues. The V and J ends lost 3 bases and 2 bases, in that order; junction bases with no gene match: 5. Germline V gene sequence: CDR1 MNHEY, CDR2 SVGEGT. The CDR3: CASSYLLAGNTDTQYF. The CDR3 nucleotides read TGTGCCAGCAGTTATCTACTAGCGGGGAACACAGATACGCAGTATTTT.

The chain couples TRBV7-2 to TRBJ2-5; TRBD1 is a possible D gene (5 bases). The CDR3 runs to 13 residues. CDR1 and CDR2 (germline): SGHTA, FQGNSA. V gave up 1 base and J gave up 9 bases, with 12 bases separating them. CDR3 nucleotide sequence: TGTGCCAGCAGCTTAGGCAGGGTGCCATCCCAGTACTTC. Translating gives CASSLGRVPSQYF.

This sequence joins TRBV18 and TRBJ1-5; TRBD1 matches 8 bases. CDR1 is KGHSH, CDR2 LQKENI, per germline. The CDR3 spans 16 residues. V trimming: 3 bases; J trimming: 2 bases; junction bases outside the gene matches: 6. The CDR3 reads CASSPTGAEGNQPQHF. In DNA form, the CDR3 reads TGTGCCAGCTCACCGACAGGGGCCGAGGGCAATCAGCCCCAGCATTTT.

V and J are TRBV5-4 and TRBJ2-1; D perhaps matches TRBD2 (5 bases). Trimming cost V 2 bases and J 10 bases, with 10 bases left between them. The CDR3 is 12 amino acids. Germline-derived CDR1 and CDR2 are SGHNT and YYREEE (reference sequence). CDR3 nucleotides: TGTGCCAGCAGCTTACGGGGAATAGAGCAGTTCTTC. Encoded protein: CASSLRGIEQFF.

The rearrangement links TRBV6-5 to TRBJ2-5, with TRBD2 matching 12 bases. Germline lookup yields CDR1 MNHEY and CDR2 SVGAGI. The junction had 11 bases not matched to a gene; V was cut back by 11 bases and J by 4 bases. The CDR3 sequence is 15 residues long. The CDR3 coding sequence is TGTGCCGAGGGGACTAGCGGGCGGGAGGGAGAGACCCAGTACTTC. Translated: CAEGTSGREGETQYF.

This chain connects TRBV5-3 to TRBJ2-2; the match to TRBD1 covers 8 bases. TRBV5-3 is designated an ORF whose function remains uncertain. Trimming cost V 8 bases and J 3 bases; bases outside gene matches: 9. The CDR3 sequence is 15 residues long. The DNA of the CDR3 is TGTGCCAGGCCTAAAGGACAGGGAGACACCGGGGAGCTGTTTTTT. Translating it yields CARPKGQGDTGELFF.

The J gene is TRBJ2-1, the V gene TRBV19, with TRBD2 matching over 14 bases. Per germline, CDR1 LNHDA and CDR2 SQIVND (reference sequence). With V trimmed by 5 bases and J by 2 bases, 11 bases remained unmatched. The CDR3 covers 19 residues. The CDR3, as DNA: TGTGCCAGTAGTTCCGGACTAGCGGGGGGCCGATCCCCCTACAATGAGCAGTTCTTC. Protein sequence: CASSSGLAGGRSPYNEQFF.

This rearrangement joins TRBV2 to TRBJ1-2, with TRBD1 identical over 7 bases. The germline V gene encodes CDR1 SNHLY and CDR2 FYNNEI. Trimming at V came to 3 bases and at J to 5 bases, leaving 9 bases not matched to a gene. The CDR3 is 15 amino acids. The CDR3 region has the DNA TGTGCCAGCAGTGAGAGGGCAGGGGGAGTGTATGGCTACACCTTC. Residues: CASSERAGGVYGYTF.

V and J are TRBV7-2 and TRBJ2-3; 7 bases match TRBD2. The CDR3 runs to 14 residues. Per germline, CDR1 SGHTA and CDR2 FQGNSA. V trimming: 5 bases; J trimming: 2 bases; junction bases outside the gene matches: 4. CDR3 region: CASSASGLTDTQYF. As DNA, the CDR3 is TGTGCCAGCAGCGCTAGCGGACTCACAGATACGCAGTATTTT. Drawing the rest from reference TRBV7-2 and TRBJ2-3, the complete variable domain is GAGVSQSPSNKVTEKGKDVELRCDPISGHTALYWYRQSLGQGLEFLIYFQGNSAPDKSGLPSDRFSAERTGGSVSTLTIQRTQQEDSAVYLCASSASGLTDTQYFGPGTRLTVL.

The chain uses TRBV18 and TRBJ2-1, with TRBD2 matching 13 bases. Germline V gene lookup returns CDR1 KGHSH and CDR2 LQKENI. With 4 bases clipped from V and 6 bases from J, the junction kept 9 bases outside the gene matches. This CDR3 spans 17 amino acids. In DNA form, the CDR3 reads TGTGCCAGCTCACGAGGGTCGACTAGCGGGGGGTCCAATGAGCAGTTCTTC. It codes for CASSRGSTSGGSNEQFF.

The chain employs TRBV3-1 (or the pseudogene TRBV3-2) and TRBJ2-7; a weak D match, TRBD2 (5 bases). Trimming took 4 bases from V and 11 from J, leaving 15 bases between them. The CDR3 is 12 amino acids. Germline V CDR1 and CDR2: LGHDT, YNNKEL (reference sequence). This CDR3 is CASSLLGEEEYF. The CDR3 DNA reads TGTGCCAGCAGCCTCCTTGGAGAGGAGGAGTACTTC.

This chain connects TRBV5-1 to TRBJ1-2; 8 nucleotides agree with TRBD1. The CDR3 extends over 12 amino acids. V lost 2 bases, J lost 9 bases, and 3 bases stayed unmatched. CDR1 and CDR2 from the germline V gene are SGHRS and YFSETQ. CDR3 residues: CASSLQGERYTF. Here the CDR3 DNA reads TGCGCCAGCAGCTTACAGGGGGAACGCTACACCTTC.

CDR3 in amino acids: CATKPLAGLTDTQYF. In nucleotides, the CDR3 is TGTGCCACTAAGCCGCTAGCGGGGCTCACAGATACGCAGTATTTT. V is TRBV2 and J is TRBJ2-3; 9 bases match TRBD2. Germline V lookup: CDR1 SNHLY, CDR2 FYNNEI. V dropped 10 bases and J dropped 2; count of bases not matched to a gene: 10. The CDR3 totals 15 residues.

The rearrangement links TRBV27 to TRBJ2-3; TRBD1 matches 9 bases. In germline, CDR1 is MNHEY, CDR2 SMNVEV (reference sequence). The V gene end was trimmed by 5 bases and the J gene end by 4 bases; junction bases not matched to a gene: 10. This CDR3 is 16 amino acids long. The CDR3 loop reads CASSPGQGVSADTQYF. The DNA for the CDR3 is TGTGCCAGCAGTCCGGGACAGGGTGTCTCCGCAGATACGCAGTATTTT.

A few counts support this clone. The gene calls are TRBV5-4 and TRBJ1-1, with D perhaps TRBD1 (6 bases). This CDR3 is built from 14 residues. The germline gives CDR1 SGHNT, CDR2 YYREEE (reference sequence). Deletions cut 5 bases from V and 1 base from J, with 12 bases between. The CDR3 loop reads CASSPGDRNTEAFF. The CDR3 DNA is TGTGCCAGCAGTCCAGGGGACCGGAACACTGAAGCTTTCTTT.

The CDR3 here is CASSPKTSGGTDTQYF. The CDR3 nucleotides read TGTGCCAGCTCACCGAAGACTAGCGGGGGCACAGATACGCAGTATTTT. The chain uses TRBV18 and TRBJ2-3, with TRBD2 matching over 11 bases. CDR1 is KGHSH and CDR2 is LQKENI in the germline V gene. The CDR3 has 16 amino acids. V shed 3 bases and J 1 base; nucleotides not matched to a gene: 3.

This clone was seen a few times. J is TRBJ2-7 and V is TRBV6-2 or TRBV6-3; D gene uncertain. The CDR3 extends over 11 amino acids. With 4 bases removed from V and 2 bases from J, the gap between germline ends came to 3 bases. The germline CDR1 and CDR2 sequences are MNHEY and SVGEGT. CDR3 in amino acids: CASSFAYEQYF. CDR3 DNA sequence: TGTGCCAGCAGTTTCGCCTACGAGCAGTACTTC.

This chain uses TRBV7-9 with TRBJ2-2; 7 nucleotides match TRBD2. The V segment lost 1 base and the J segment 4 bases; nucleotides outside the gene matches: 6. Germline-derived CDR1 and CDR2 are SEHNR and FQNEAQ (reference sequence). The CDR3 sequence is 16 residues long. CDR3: CASSLEAAGFTGELFF. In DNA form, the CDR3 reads TGTGCCAGCAGCTTAGAGGCAGCGGGGTTCACCGGGGAGCTGTTTTTT.

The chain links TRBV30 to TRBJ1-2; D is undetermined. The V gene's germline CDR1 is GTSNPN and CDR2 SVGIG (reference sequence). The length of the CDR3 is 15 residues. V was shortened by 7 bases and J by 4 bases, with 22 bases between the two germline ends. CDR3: CASARSGYSSYGYTF. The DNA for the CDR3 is TGTGCCTCCGCTCGATCCGGGTACTCAAGCTATGGCTACACCTTC.

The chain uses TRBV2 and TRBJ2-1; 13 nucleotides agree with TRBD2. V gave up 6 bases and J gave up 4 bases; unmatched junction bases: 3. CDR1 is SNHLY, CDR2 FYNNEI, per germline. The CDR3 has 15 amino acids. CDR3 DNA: TGTGCCAGCAGCGCGACTAGCGGGGGGTACAATGAGCAGTTCTTC. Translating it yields CASSATSGGYNEQFF.

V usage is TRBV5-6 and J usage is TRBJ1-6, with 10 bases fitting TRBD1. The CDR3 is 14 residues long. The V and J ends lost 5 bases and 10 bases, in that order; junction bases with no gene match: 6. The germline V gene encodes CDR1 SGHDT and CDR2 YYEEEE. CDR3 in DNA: TGTGCCAGCAGTCGCGACAGGGGGCAATCACCCCTCCACTTT. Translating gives CASSRDRGQSPLHF. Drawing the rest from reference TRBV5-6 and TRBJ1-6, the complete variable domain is DAGVTQSPTHLIKTRGQQVTLRCSPKSGHDTVSWYQQALGQGPQFIFQYYEEEERQRGNFPDRFSGHQFPNYSSELNVNALLLGDSALYLCASSRDRGQSPLHFGNGTRLTVT.

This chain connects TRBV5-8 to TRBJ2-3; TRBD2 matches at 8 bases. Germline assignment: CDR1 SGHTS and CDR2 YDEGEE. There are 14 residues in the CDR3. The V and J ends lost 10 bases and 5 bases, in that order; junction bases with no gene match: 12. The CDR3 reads CAAALRGAGDTQYF. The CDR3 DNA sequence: TGTGCCGCAGCCTTGCGGGGGGCCGGAGATACGCAGTATTTT.

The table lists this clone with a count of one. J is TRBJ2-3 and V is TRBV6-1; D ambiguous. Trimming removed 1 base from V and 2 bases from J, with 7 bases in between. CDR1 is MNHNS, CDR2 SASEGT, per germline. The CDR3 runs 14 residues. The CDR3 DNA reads TGTGCCAGCAGTGAAGGCGGCTTCACAGATACGCAGTATTTT. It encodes CASSEGGFTDTQYF.

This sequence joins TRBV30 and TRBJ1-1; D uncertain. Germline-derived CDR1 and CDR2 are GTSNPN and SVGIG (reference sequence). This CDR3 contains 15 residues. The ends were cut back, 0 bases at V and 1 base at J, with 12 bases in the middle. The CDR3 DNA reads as TGTGCCTGGAGTGTACTAGGGCTGGGGAACACTGAAGCTTTCTTT. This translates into CAWSVLGLGNTEAFF.